Listed below are T cell receptor beta chains from one sample, sequenced in a study of PD-1 blockade in classical Hodgkin lymphoma. Sequenced by immunoSEQ multiplex PCR; TCRdb stores in-frame clones only, minus some. The sample shows fewer than 8,000 clones, about 78% of them seen only once. The material sequenced was CD4+ T cells from blood, taken at baseline. Every receptor here comes from a human donor with classical Hodgkin lymphoma. CDR3s include the opening cysteine and the closing phenylalanine or tryptophan. Fields, in order: J gene, V gene, clone size, D gene, CDR3 DNA, CDR3 protein. A D gene is named only where the DNA matches it firmly. Expanded clones get a size class; other rows say once, few or many, or leave the size out.

j_gene: TRBJ1-1; v_gene: TRBV11-3; abundance: -; d_gene: -; CDR3nt: TGTGCCAGCAGCTTAAACCAAAGGAATGAAGCTTTCTTT; CDR3aa: CASSLNQRNEAFF
j_gene: TRBJ1-1; v_gene: TRBV30; abundance: few; d_gene: -; CDR3nt: TGTGCCTGGAGTGAGGGGGATGGAACTGAAGCTTTCTTT; CDR3aa: CAWSEGDGTEAFF
j_gene: TRBJ1-5; v_gene: TRBV6-1; abundance: once; d_gene: TRBD1; CDR3nt: TGTGCCAGCAGTGGTGACAGGGGTCAGCCCCAGCATTTT; CDR3aa: CASSGDRGQPQHF
j_gene: TRBJ2-7; v_gene: TRBV11-1; abundance: -; d_gene: -; CDR3nt: TGTGCCAGCAGTTTTTCGTGGGGAGGCTACGAGCAGTACTTC; CDR3aa: CASSFSWGGYEQYF
j_gene: TRBJ1-5; v_gene: TRBV19; abundance: few; d_gene: TRBD1; CDR3nt: TGTGCCAGTAGTAGATACAGGGGGCGCAATCAGCCCCAGCATTTT; CDR3aa: CASSRYRGRNQPQHF
j_gene: TRBJ1-5; v_gene: TRBV6-1; abundance: -; d_gene: -; CDR3nt: TGTGCCACACTTACGATGATGGGGGGCAATCAGCCCCAGCATTTT; CDR3aa: CATLTMMGGNQPQHF
j_gene: TRBJ1-5; v_gene: TRBV19; abundance: -; d_gene: -; CDR3nt: TGTGCCAGTAGTATAAGTTTTGGGGTAATCATGAATCAGCCCCAGCATTTT; CDR3aa: CASSISFGVIMNQPQHF
j_gene: TRBJ1-1; v_gene: TRBV11-2; abundance: once; d_gene: -; CDR3nt: TGTGCCAGCAGCTGGGGCGGTTCCATCTCTCTGCCCTTCTTT; CDR3aa: CASSWGGSISLPFF
j_gene: TRBJ1-1; v_gene: TRBV11-3; abundance: -; d_gene: -; CDR3nt: TGTGCCAGCAGCTGGGGCGGTTCCATCTCTCTGCCCTTCTTT; CDR3aa: CASSWGGSISLPFF
j_gene: TRBJ2-5; v_gene: TRBV5-4; abundance: -; d_gene: -; CDR3nt: TGTGCCAGCAGCTTGCGTGGAAAAGAGACCCAGTACTTC; CDR3aa: CASSLRGKETQYF
j_gene: TRBJ2-3; v_gene: TRBV5-6; abundance: -; d_gene: TRBD1; CDR3nt: TGTGCCAGCACCCCCCCAACAGGGGGGAGCACAGATACGCAGTATTTT; CDR3aa: CASTPPTGGSTDTQYF
j_gene: TRBJ2-3; v_gene: TRBV2; abundance: once; d_gene: -; CDR3nt: TGTGCCAGCAGTCCCTTGGGGGGCACAGATACGCAGTATTTT; CDR3aa: CASSPLGGTDTQYF
j_gene: TRBJ1-1; v_gene: TRBV10-3; abundance: once; d_gene: -; CDR3nt: TGTGCCATCAAAGGCGCGACGAACACTGAAGCTTTCTTT; CDR3aa: CAIKGATNTEAFF
j_gene: TRBJ2-2; v_gene: TRBV9; abundance: -; d_gene: TRBD2; CDR3nt: TGTGCCTCAGGAGGAGCGGGGGGAGTCACCGGGGAGCTGTTTTTT; CDR3aa: CASGGAGGVTGELFF
j_gene: TRBJ1-1; v_gene: TRBV15; abundance: -; d_gene: TRBD1; CDR3nt: TGTGCCACCAGCAGGTACAGGGGTCGGGGCACTGAAGCTTTCTTT; CDR3aa: CATSRYRGRGTEAFF
j_gene: TRBJ1-6; v_gene: TRBV28; abundance: -; d_gene: TRBD1; CDR3nt: TGTGCCAGCAGTTTGAACCCGACAGGGGCGAATTCACCCCTCCACTTT; CDR3aa: CASSLNPTGANSPLHF
j_gene: TRBJ2-2; v_gene: TRBV9; abundance: -; d_gene: TRBD2; CDR3nt: TGTGCCAGCAGCGTAGTCCCTAGCGGGGGGGCACGCGGGGAGCTGTTTTTT; CDR3aa: CASSVVPSGGARGELFF